This paragraph covers one TCR beta chain sequence. The donors gave bone marrow, and they were healthy. This sample is part of a study of cytomegalovirus exposure and HLA in healthy donors. Unmatched junction bases numbered 9, after V lost 4 bases and J lost 8 bases. Per the germline V gene, CDR1 is SQVTM and CDR2 is ANQGSEA. There are 13 residues in the CDR3. Vbeta (60) and Jbeta (13) primers were used in the PCR. The repertoire was sequenced with immunoSEQ multiplex PCR; TCRdb's copy has only in-frame clones and lacks some. The data show about 170,000 clones, 82% seen once. Specimen: PBMCs. The TCR was taken from a male donor in good health and CMV-seronegative. The rearrangement uses TRBV29-1 and TRBJ1-2; TRBD1 matches at 8 bases. DNA for the CDR3: TGCAGCGTTGTCCTAGGACAGGGAGCCGGCTACACCTTC. Its translation is CSVVLGQGAGYTF.